Listed below are T cell receptor beta chains from one sample, sequenced in a study of early T cells in non-severe SARS-CoV-2 infection. From the 5' RACE reads, TCRdb called clonotypes with MiXCR, one entry per CDR3 protein. The data contain 100,000 or so distinct CDR3 sequences, around 16% of them singletons. The sequencing here drew on whole blood, taken at baseline. The receptors here all came from an adult who was a healthcare worker with PCR-confirmed SARS-CoV-2 infection or an uninfected control (not recorded which). The CDR3 runs from the conserved cysteine through the conserved F or W. Fields, in order: J gene, clone size, D gene, V gene, CDR3 DNA, CDR3 protein. A D gene is named only where the DNA matches it firmly. Not every row has a clone size; where given, it reads once, few, many or a size class.

TRBJ2-1,medium-sized,NA,TRBV20-1,TGCAGTGCTAGTTGGGGAGTTTCGACTTTTAACAATGAGCAGTTCTTC,CSASWGVSTFNNEQFF
TRBJ1-1,few,NA,TRBV20-1,TGCAGTGCTAGGTTCCGACACCCGAACACTGAAGCTTTCTTT,CSARFRHPNTEAFF
TRBJ2-7,few,TRBD2,TRBV19,TGTGCCAGTAGTCCCAACTCACTAGCGGGAGACGAGCAGTACTTC,CASSPNSLAGDEQYF
TRBJ1-1,many,NA,TRBV20-1,TGCAGAGGACGGGGCACTGAAGCTTTCTTT,CRGRGTEAFF
TRBJ2-7,few,TRBD1,TRBV4-1,TGCGCCAGCAGCCAAGCTCCCTCCGAGGACAGGGAAAACGAGCAGTACTTC,CASSQAPSEDRENEQYF
TRBJ1-1,few,TRBD1,TRBV20-1,TGCAGTGCTGGAGCAGGGGGCTTAGACACTGAAGCTTTCTTT,CSAGAGGLDTEAFF
TRBJ1-5,few,NA,TRBV29-1,TGCAGCGTGTTAGGACAGCCCAATCAGCCCCAGCATTTT,CSVLGQPNQPQHF
TRBJ1-5,NA,NA,TRBV5-1,TGCGCCAGCAGCCGGGACACTGGCAATCAGCCCCAGCATTTT,CASSRDTGNQPQHF
TRBJ2-7,NA,TRBD2,TRBV6-1,TGTGCCAGCAGTGAACTTCTAGCGGGAGGGATAGAAGAGCAGTACTTC,CASSELLAGGIEEQYF
TRBJ2-5,many,NA,TRBV18,TGTGCCAGCTCACCACCGGGGCAGGAGACCCAGTACTTC,CASSPPGQETQYF
TRBJ2-3,NA,TRBD2,TRBV12-3/TRBV12-4,TGTGCCAGCAGTACGCGGGAGGAGAGCACAGATACGCAGTATTTT,CASSTREESTDTQYF
TRBJ2-1,NA,NA,TRBV6-2/TRBV6-3,TGTGCCAGCAGTTACAGGGACAATGAGCAGTTCTTC,CASSYRDNEQFF
TRBJ1-5,few,NA,TRBV28,TGTGCCAGCAGTCAAGGTCAGCCCCAGCATTTT,CASSQGQPQHF
TRBJ1-5,many,NA,TRBV12-3/TRBV12-4,TGTGCCAGCAGTTTAGGAGGGGGAGGGAAGCCCCAGCATTTT,CASSLGGGGKPQHF
TRBJ1-6,many,NA,TRBV12-3/TRBV12-4,TGTGCCAGCACAGGGGAAAATTCACCCCTCCACTTT,CASTGENSPLHF
TRBJ2-1,NA,NA,TRBV12-3/TRBV12-4,TGTGCCAGCAGTGCGACTAGCCGGGGGGCTCGCTCCTACAATGAGCAGTTCTTC,CASSATSRGARSYNEQFF
TRBJ1-6,NA,NA,TRBV21-1,TGTGCCAGCAGCAAATTCGGGACACCCGGGGGGGATTCACCCCTCCACTTT,CASSKFGTPGGDSPLHF
TRBJ2-7,few,NA,TRBV27,TGTGCCAGCAGCCCTGGATGGAACTCTAGGGAGCAGTACTTC,CASSPGWNSREQYF
TRBJ2-1,NA,NA,TRBV5-1,TGCGCCAGCAGCCCGGGAGCTAGCTCCTACAATGAGCAGTTCTTC,CASSPGASSYNEQFF
TRBJ1-4,few,NA,TRBV12-3/TRBV12-4,TGTGCCAGCAGTTTTACTGCTAATGAAAAACTGTTTTTT,CASSFTANEKLFF
TRBJ2-1,NA,NA,TRBV3-1,TGTGCCAGCAGCGCGCTCACCTACAATGAGCAGTTCTTC,CASSALTYNEQFF
TRBJ1-1,NA,NA,TRBV18,TGTGCCAGCTCACCGGGCGGGGTCACTGAAGCTTTCTTT,CASSPGGVTEAFF
TRBJ2-3,NA,TRBD1,TRBV13,TGTGCCAGCAGCCCCGACAGGGGGGGCACAGATACGCAGTATTTT,CASSPDRGGTDTQYF
TRBJ2-3,many,NA,TRBV6-5,TGTGCCAGCAGAAGCACAGATACGCAGTATTTT,CASRSTDTQYF
TRBJ2-5,NA,TRBD1,TRBV7-9,TGTGCCAGCAGCGCCAACCTCCGGGACAGAGAGACCCAGTACTTC,CASSANLRDRETQYF
TRBJ2-1,NA,NA,TRBV11-3,TGTGCCAGCAGCTTAGACAGACTGAATGAGCAGTTCTTC,CASSLDRLNEQFF
TRBJ2-7,few,NA,TRBV6-2/TRBV6-3,TGTGCCAGCAGTTATTTCCACGAGCAGTACTTC,CASSYFHEQYF
TRBJ1-6,many,NA,TRBV27,TGTGCCAGCAGACGCGGGCCCCTTAATTCACCCCTCCACTTT,CASRRGPLNSPLHF
TRBJ1-1,NA,NA,TRBV10-3,TGTGCCATCAGCCCGATTGAGGGAGCGAAGACTGAAGCTTTCTTT,CAISPIEGAKTEAFF
TRBJ1-2,few,TRBD1,TRBV20-1,TGCAGCCCTGGGGGACAGGGGGGTAGAGGCTACACCTTC,CSPGGQGGRGYTF
TRBJ1-2,many,NA,TRBV28,TGTGCCAGCACTCGAGGGGGGAATCCCCTCTATGGCTACACCTTC,CASTRGGNPLYGYTF
TRBJ2-5,many,TRBD2,TRBV24-1,TGTGCCACCAGTGATCAACTAGCGGGCCACGACCAAGAGACCCAGTACTTC,CATSDQLAGHDQETQYF
TRBJ2-4,few,NA,TRBV28,TGTGCCAGCAGTCGGGGTGGTACCAAAAACATTCAGTACTTC,CASSRGGTKNIQYF
TRBJ2-3,NA,NA,TRBV7-6,TGTGCCAGCAGCCACGAAAACACAGATACGCAGTATTTT,CASSHENTDTQYF
TRBJ2-5,NA,NA,TRBV15,TGTGCCACCAGCAGAGATGGGAGGTACCAAGAGACCCAGTACTTC,CATSRDGRYQETQYF
TRBJ2-3,NA,TRBD2,TRBV5-1,TGCGCCAGCAGGGCTAGCGGGACCACAGATACGCAGTATTTT,CASRASGTTDTQYF
TRBJ2-1,NA,NA,TRBV6-4,TGTGCCAGCAGTGCCAGGGAGTACAATGAGCAGTTCTTC,CASSAREYNEQFF
TRBJ2-1,NA,TRBD2,TRBV11-2,TGTGCCAGCAGCAAGACTAGCGGGGATTACAATGAGCAGTTCTTC,CASSKTSGDYNEQFF
TRBJ2-7,few,NA,TRBV10-3,TGTGCCATCAGTGAGATCTACGAGCAGTACTTC,CAISEIYEQYF
TRBJ2-3,few,NA,TRBV6-5,TGTGCCAGCAGTTACGGCCACACAGATACGCAGTATTTT,CASSYGHTDTQYF
TRBJ1-6,few,TRBD1,TRBV7-2,TGTGCCAGCAGCTCGAGGCCTGGACAGGGTGATTCACCCCTCCATTTT,CASSSRPGQGDSPLHF
TRBJ1-2,NA,TRBD1,TRBV19,TGTGCCAGTAGGCGGACAGGGACGAATGGCTACACCTTC,CASRRTGTNGYTF
TRBJ2-2,few,NA,TRBV3-1,TGTGCCAGCAGCCAAGACCTCTCCGGGGAGCTGTTTTTT,CASSQDLSGELFF
TRBJ2-5,NA,TRBD1,TRBV28,TGTGCCAGCAAGGAGGGGGACAGGGTCCAAGAGACCCAGTACTTC,CASKEGDRVQETQYF
TRBJ2-3,few,TRBD2,TRBV7-6,TGTGCCAGCAGCTTAGCGAATAGCGGGAGGGCCGAAGATACGCAGTATTTT,CASSLANSGRAEDTQYF
TRBJ1-1,NA,NA,TRBV5-1,TGCGCCAGCAGCTTGGCCATTGGCGCGAACACTGAAGCTTTCTTT,CASSLAIGANTEAFF
TRBJ2-1,NA,NA,TRBV20-1,TGCAGTGCTAGAGGGGCTAGCGTGTATACAAATGAGCAGTTCTTC,CSARGASVYTNEQFF
TRBJ2-1,NA,TRBD2,TRBV5-1,TGCGCCAGCAGCTTAGGCGGGAGGGCCGAGAATGAGCAGTTCTTC,CASSLGGRAENEQFF
TRBJ1-6,many,TRBD1,TRBV4-1,TGCGCCAGCAGCGTACAGGGGCGGCACTCACCCCTCCACTTT,CASSVQGRHSPLHF
TRBJ1-2,few,TRBD1,TRBV6-6,TGTGCCAGCAGTCCTGGACAGGGAAGGAGGTGGACCTTC,CASSPGQGRRWTF
TRBJ2-2,NA,NA,TRBV12-3/TRBV12-4,TGTGCCAGCAGTAGGGCCACCGGGGAGCTGTTTTTT,CASSRATGELFF
TRBJ2-3,few,TRBD2,TRBV5-4,TGTGCCAGCAGCACAGGGGCTAGCGGGAGTAAAGCAGATACGCAGTATTTT,CASSTGASGSKADTQYF
TRBJ2-7,many,NA,TRBV19,TGTGCCAGTAGTCTGACTTTGGGCCTAGGGGCCTACGAGCAGTACTTC,CASSLTLGLGAYEQYF
TRBJ1-1,many,NA,TRBV12-3/TRBV12-4,TGTGCCAGCAGTTTAGGGGCTGAAGCTTTCTTT,CASSLGAEAFF
TRBJ1-5,NA,NA,TRBV9,TGTGCCAGCAGCCTAGGGGGAATTAATCAGCCCCAGCATTTT,CASSLGGINQPQHF